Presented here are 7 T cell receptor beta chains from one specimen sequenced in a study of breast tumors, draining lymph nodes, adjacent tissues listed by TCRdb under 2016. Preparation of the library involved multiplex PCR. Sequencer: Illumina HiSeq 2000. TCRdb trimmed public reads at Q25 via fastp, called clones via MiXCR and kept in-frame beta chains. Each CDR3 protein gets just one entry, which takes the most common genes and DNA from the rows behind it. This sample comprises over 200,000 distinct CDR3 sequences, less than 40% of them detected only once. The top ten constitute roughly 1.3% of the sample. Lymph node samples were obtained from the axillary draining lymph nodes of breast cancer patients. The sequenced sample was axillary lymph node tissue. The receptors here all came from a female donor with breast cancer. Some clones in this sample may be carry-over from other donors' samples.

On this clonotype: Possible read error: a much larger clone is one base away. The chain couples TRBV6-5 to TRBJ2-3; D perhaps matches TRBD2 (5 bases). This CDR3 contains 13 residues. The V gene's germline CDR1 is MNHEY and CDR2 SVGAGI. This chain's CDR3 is CTSSGRGFDTQYF. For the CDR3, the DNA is TGTACCAGCAGCGGCAGAGGTTTCGATACGCAGTATTTT.

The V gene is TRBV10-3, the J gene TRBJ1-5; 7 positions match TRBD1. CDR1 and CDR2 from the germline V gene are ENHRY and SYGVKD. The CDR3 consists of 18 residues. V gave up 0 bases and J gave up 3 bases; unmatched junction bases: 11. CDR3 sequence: CAISESGAGGSYNQPQHF. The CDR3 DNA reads TGTGCCATCAGTGAGTCTGGGGCAGGGGGTTCCTACAATCAGCCCCAGCATTTT.

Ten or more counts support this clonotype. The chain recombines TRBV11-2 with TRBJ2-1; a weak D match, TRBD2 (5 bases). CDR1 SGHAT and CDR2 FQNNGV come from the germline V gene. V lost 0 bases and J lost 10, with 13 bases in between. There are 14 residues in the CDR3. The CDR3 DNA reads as TGTGCCAGCAGCTTAGATCATGAGGGCTACGAGCAGTTCTTC. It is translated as CASSLDHEGYEQFF.

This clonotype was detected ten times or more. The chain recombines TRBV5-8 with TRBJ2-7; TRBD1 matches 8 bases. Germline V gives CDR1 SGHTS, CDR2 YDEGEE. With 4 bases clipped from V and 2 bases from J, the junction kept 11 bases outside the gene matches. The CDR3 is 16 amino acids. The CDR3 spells CASSTVYRGYPYEQYF. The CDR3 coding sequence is TGTGCCAGCAGCACCGTCTACAGGGGGTACCCCTACGAGCAGTACTTC.

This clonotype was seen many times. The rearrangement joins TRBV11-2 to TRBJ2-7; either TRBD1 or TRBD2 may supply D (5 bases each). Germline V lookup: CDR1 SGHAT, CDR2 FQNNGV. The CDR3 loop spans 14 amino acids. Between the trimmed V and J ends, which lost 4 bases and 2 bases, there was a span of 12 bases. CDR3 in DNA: TGTGCCAGCAGCTACTTGGGACGGACCTACGAGCAGTACTTC. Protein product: CASSYLGRTYEQYF.

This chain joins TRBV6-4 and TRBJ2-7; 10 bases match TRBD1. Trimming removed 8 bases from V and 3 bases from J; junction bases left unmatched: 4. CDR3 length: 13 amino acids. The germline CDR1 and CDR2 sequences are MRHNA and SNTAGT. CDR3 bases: TGTGCCAGCCTAGGGACAGGGGTCTACGAGCAGTACTTC. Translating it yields CASLGTGVYEQYF.

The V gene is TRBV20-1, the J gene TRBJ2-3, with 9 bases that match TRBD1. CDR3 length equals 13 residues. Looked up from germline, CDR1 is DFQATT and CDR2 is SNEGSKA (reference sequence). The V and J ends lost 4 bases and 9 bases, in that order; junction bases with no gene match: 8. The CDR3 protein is CSAIRTGVRTQYF. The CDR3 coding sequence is TGCAGTGCTATTCGGACAGGGGTTAGAACGCAGTATTTT.